Reported below is one TCR beta chain. Antigen specificity is unknown. Germline loops: CDR1 DFQATT, CDR2 SNEGSKA (reference sequence). This CDR3 is built from 13 residues. Trimming at V came to 4 bases and at J to 5 bases, leaving 6 bases not matched to a gene. These data belong to a study of Graves' ophthalmopathy and Graves' hyperthyroidism. Overall study: Peripheral blood (taken before any treatment) was collected at initial diagnosis. General study results and limits: The majority of expanded thyroid clonotypes above 0.001 frequency also occurred in blood. Separation of ophthalmopathy from stable hyperthyroidism was achieved by a 13-signature model, at roughly 88% sensitivity and roughly 81% specificity.

Moderate-to-severe activity, CAS at least 3, NOSPECS at least 4 and duration under 3 months characterized donors with ophthalmopathy. TCR beta CDR3 amplification used RNA transcripts. HTBI-primed first-round RT-PCR preceded second-round multiplex PCR. TCRdb reanalysed the multiplex PCR reads using MiXCR and keeps one entry per CDR3 protein. The sample lists hundreds of thousands of distinct CDR3 sequences, roughly two fifths occurring once. The genes are TRBV20-1 and TRBJ2-5, with 8 bases aligning to TRBD1. The TCR comes from an adult man with Graves' ophthalmopathy. The sequenced sample consisted of peripheral blood. CDR3 loop: CSATNRGRETQYF. The CDR3 DNA sequence: TGCAGTGCTACCAACAGGGGGAGGGAGACCCAGTACTTC.